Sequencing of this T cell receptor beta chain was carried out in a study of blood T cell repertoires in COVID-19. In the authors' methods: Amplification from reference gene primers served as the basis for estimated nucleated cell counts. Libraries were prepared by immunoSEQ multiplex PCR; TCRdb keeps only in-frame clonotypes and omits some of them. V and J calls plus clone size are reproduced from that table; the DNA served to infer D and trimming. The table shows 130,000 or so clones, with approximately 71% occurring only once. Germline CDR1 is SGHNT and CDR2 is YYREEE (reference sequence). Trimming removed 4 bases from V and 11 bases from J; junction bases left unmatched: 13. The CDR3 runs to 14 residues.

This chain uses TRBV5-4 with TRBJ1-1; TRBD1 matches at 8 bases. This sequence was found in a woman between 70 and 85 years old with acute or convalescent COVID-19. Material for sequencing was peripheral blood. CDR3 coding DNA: TGTGCCAGCAGCCAATCCGGACAGGGAGTGGGGGCTTTCTTT. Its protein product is CASSQSGQGVGAFF.